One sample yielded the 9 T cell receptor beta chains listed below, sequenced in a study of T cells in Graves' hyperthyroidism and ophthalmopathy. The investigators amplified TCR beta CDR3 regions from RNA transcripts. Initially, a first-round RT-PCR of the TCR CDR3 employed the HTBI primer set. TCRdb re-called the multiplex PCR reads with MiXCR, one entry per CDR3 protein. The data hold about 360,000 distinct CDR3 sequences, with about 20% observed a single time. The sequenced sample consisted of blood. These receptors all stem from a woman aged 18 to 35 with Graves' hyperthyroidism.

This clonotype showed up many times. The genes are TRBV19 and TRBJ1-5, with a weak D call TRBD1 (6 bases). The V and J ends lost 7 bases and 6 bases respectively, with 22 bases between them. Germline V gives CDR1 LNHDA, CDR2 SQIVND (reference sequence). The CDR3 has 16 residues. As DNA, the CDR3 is TGTGCCAGTACCCCCAGGGATTTAGGAGGGGGTCAGCCCCAGCATTTT. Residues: CASTPRDLGGGQPQHF.

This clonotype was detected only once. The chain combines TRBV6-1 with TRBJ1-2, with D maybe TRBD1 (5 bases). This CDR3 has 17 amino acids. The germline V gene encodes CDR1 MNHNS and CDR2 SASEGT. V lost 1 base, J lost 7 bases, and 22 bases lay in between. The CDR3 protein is CASSEDFRAVQRSGYTF. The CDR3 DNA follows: TGTGCCAGCAGTGAAGACTTCAGGGCAGTACAAAGGTCTGGCTACACCTTC.

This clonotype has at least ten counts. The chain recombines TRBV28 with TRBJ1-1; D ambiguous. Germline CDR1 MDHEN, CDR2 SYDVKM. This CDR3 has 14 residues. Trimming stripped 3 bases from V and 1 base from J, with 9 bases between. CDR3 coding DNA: TGTGCCAGCAGTTTTTGGGCAGGGAACACTGAAGCTTTCTTT. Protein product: CASSFWAGNTEAFF.

CDR3 residues: CASSWDRLSNQPQHF. The CDR3 coding sequence is TGTGCCAGCAGTTGGGACAGGTTAAGCAATCAGCCCCAGCATTTT. The rearrangement links TRBV28 to TRBJ1-5; TRBD1 matches 8 bases. CDR3 length: 15 amino acids. Looked up from germline, CDR1 is MDHEN and CDR2 is SYDVKM. V lost 4 bases and J lost 1; bases outside the gene matches: 3.

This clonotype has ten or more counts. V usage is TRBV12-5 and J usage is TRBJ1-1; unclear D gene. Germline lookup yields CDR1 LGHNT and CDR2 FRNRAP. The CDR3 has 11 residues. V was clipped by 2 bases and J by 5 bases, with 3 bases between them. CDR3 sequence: CASGLRTEAFF. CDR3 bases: TGTGCTAGTGGTTTGAGGACTGAAGCTTTCTTT.

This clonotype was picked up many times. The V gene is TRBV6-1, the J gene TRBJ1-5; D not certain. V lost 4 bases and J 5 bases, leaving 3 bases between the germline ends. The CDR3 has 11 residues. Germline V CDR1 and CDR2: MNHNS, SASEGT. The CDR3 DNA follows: TGTGCCAGCAGTGGGTATCAGCCCCAGCATTTT. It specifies CASSGYQPQHF.

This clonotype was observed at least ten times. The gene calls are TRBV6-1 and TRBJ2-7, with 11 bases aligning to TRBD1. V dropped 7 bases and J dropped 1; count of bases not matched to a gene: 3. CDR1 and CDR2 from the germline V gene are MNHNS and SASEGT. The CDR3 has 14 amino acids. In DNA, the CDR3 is TGTGCCAGCACCGGGACAGGGGGATCCTACGAGCAGTACTTC. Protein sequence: CASTGTGGSYEQYF.

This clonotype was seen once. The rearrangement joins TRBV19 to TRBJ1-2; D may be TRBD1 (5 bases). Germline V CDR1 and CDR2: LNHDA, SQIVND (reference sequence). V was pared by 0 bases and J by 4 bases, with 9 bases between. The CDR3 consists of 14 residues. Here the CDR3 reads CASSIDRGTYGYTF. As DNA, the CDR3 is TGTGCCAGTAGTATAGATCGTGGGACCTATGGCTACACCTTC.

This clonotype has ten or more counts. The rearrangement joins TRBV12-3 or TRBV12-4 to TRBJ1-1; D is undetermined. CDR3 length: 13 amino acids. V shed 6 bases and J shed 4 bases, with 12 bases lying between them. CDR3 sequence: CASRDERGTEAFF. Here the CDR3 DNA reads TGTGCCAGCAGGGACGAGAGAGGCACTGAAGCTTTCTTT.